The present entry profiles one T cell receptor beta chain with its context. The sample is drawn from a study of blood T cell repertoires in COVID-19. At the level of the study: Samples came from the United States, Italy and Spain, spanning acute and convalescent COVID-19.

Authors' data handling: Amplifying reference gene primers gave estimates of nucleated cell counts. The repertoire was sequenced with immunoSEQ multiplex PCR; TCRdb's copy has only in-frame clones and lacks some. That table furnishes V, J and clone size, whereas the DNA furnished D and trimming. Of over 150,000 clones detected, about four fifths appear once; the ten largest clones hold roughly 14%. V lost 7 bases and J 0 bases, leaving 11 bases between the germline ends. Germline CDR1 SNHLY, CDR2 FYNNEI. The CDR3 is 14 residues long. This receptor was identified in a man aged 18 to 35 with active or convalescent COVID-19. The chain carries TRBV2 and TRBJ2-3; no definite D call. The sequencing input was peripheral blood. The CDR3 sequence: CASNTDSSTDTQYF. The CDR3 DNA reads TGTGCCAGCAATACAGATTCTAGCACAGATACGCAGTATTTT.